This paragraph covers one T cell receptor (beta chain) sequence. No antigen is known for it. This entry comes from a study of T cells after yellow fever vaccination. Study at large: Preparation of the low-cell-number fractions used SMART-Seq v4 Ultra Low Input.

Findings of the study overall: Though it reached lower strength, the secondary response hit its peak faster, day 5 versus 15. Clonotypes shared by both compartments, CD4 and CD8, made up a small share.

The CDR3 consists of 12 residues. Germline CDR1 and CDR2: MNHEY and SMNVEV (reference sequence). The ends lost 3 bases at V and 8 bases at J; junction bases unmatched: 3. Making TCR cDNA involved 5'RACE template switching, which added UMIs and a universal primer site. One entry per CDR3 protein, called by TCRdb with MiXCR from the 5' RACE reads. Of approximately 300,000 distinct CDR3 sequences in the sample, roughly 10% were seen once. The TCR was taken from a man between 18 and 29 years old who received the YFV17D yellow fever vaccine. The material was CD4+ T cells sorted from PBMCs, obtained 45 days after the yellow fever booster vaccination. V gene TRBV27 combines with J gene TRBJ1-2, with 7 positions matching TRBD1. The CDR3 sequence is CASSFTGAGYTF. CDR3 sequence (DNA): TGTGCCAGCAGTTTTACAGGGGCAGGCTACACCTTC.